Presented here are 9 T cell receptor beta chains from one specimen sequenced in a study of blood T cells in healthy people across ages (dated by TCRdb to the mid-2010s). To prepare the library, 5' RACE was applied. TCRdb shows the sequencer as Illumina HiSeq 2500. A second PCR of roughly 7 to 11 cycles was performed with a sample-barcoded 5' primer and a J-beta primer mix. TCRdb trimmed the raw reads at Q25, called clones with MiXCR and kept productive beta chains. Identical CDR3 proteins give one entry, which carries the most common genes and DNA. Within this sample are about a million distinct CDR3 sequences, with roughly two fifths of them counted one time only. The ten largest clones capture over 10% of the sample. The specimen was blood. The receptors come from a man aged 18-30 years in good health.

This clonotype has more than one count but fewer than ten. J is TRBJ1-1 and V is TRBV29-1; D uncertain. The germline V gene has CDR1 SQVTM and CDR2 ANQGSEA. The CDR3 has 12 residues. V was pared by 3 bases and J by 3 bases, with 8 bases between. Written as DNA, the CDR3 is TGCAGCGTTGAGGTCACGGACACTGAAGCTTTCTTT. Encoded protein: CSVEVTDTEAFF.

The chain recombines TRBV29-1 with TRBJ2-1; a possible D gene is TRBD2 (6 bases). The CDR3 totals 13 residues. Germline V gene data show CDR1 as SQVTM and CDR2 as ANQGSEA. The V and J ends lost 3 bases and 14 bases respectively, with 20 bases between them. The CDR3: CSVDSGKGSLKFF. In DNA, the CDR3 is TGCAGCGTTGATAGCGGAAAGGGCTCCTTAAAGTTCTTC.

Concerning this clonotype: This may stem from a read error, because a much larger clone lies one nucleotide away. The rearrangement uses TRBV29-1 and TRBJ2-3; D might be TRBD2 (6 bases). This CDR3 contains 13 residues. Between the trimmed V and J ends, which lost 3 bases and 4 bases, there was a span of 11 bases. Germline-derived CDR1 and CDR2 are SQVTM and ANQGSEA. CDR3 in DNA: TGCAGCGTTGAGTCGCGGGACGCAGATACGCAGTATTTT. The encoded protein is CSVESRDADTQYF.

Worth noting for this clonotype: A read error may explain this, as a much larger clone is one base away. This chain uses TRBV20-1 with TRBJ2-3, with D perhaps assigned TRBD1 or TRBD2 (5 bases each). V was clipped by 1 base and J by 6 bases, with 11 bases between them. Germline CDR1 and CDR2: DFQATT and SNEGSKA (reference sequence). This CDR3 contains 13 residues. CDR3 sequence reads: CSARGRGADTQYF. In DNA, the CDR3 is TGCAGTGCTAGAGGGCGAGGGGCCGATACGCAGTATTTT.

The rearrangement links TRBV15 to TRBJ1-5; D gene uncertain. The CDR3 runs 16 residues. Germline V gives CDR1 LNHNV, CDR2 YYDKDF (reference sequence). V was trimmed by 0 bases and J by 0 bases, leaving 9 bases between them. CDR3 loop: CATSRDGFFSNQPQHF. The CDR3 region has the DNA TGTGCCACCAGCAGAGATGGGTTTTTTAGCAATCAGCCCCAGCATTTT.

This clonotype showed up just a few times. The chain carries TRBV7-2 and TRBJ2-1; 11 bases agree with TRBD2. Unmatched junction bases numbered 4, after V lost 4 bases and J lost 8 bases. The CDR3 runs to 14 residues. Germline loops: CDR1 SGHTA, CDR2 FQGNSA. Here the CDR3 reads CASSSASGGHEQFF. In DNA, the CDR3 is TGTGCCAGCAGCTCTGCTAGCGGGGGGCATGAGCAGTTCTTC.

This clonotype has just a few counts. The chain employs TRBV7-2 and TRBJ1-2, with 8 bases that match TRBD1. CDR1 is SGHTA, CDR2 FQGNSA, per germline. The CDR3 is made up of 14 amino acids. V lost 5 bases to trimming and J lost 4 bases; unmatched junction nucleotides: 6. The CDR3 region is CASSEQGEGYGYTF. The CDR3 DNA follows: TGTGCCAGCAGCGAACAGGGGGAGGGCTATGGCTACACCTTC.

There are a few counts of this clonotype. The CDR3 DNA reads TGCAGCGTTGAGGTGGCAGACGGGGAGCTGTTTTTT. Amino acids: CSVEVADGELFF. The V call is TRBV29-1, the J call TRBJ2-2; D is undetermined. From germline, CDR1 is SQVTM and CDR2 ANQGSEA. Trimming removed 3 bases from V and 7 bases from J, with 9 bases in between. CDR3 size: 12 residues.

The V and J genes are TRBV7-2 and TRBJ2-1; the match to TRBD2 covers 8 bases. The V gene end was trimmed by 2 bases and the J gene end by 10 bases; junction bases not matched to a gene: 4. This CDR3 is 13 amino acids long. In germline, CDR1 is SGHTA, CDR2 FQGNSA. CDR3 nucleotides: TGTGCCAGCAGCTTACAGCGGGGGTACGAGCAGTTCTTC. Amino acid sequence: CASSLQRGYEQFF. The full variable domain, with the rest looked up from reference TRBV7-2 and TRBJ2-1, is GAGVSQSPSNKVTEKGKDVELRCDPISGHTALYWYRQSLGQGLEFLIYFQGNSAPDKSGLPSDRFSAERTGGSVSTLTIQRTQQEDSAVYLCASSLQRGYEQFFGPGTRLTVL.